This TCR beta chain originates from a study of cytomegalovirus exposure and HLA in healthy donors. This clone was observed once. The PCR was carried out with 60 Vbeta primers and 13 Jbeta primers. Clones were read by immunoSEQ multiplex PCR, and TCRdb kept only the in-frame ones, dropping some. The sample holds approximately 190,000 clones; around 80% are singletons and the top ten take around 2%. Germline CDR1 is LGHNA and CDR2 is YNFKEQ. The CDR3 loop spans 16 amino acids. V lost 0 bases and J lost 2; bases outside the gene matches: 6. The specimen was PBMCs. This TCR came from a woman under 30 in good health and CMV-seropositive. The rearrangement links TRBV4-2 to TRBJ2-5; 7 positions agree with TRBD1. CDR3 loop: CASSQDLGGRQETQYF. The CDR3 region has the DNA TGTGCCAGCAGCCAAGATCTAGGGGGCAGGCAAGAGACCCAGTACTTC.